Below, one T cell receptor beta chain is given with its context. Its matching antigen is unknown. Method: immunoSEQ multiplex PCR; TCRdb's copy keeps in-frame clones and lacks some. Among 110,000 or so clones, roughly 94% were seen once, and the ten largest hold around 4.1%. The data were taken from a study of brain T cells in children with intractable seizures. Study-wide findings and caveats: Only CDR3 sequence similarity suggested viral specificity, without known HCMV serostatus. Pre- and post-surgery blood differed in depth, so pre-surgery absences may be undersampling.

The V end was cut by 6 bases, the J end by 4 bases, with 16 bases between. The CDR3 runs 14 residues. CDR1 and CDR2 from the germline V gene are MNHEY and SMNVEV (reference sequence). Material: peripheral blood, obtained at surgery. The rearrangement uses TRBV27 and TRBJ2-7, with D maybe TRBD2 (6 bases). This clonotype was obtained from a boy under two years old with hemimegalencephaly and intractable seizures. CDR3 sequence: CASRIGRGKYEQYF. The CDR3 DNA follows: TGTGCCAGCAGGATAGGGCGGGGCAAATACGAGCAGTACTTC.